The text below deals with one T cell receptor (beta chain). This clone has a single count. No antigen is known for it. Nothing much larger sits one base from this clone, and base qualities are not available. This entry comes from a study of shared clonotypes between healthy human individuals (TCRdb year 2020). At the level of the whole study: A couple of women and three men aged 18 to 49 years were included in the cohort. The study deeply sequenced blood TCR repertoires of several healthy adults to estimate repertoire size and the extent of clonotype sharing between individuals. Per donor, three plates each were used for CD4 naive and CD4 memory, two for CD8 naive, and one for CD8 memory. Per donor, leukapheresis produced somewhere between about 0.9 and 10 billion PBMCs. To increase sequencing depth and limit assay-specific biases, different laboratories used diverse techniques to prepare libraries and sequence TCR repertoires. Study-level results and caveats: When a few donors were compared, the shared fraction of clonotypes was roughly 4.8% for naive CD4, 3.5% for naive CD8, 2% to 2.5% for memory CD4, and roughly 0.4% for memory CD8. Naive subsets generally had larger estimated clonotype richness than memory subsets. Because the study included a small number of donors, the genetic and exposure-history diversity represented was limited. Sampling was restricted to blood, and TCR repertoires in tissues likely differ from the TCR repertoires found in blood. Based on pairwise subsampling, the degree of clonotype sharing among donors was expected to be affected by sequencing depth. Incomplete sequencing was indicated by rarefaction of sorted-subset datasets, despite the large sequencing depth. Compared with non-shared clonotypes, clonotypes shared by all four sorted-subset donors had higher generation probabilities.

V loses 6 bases of germline sequence and J loses 2 bases, and the interval between the two ends is 11 bases. Sequences SEHNR (CDR1) and FQNEAQ (CDR2) are obtained from the germline V gene (reference sequence). The CDR3 spans 15 residues, from the cysteine through the phenylalanine. Just the 45-base CDR3 DNA is kept, in frame starting at base 1. Donors were healthy HIV-negative adults with no recently reported acute infections or vaccinations. Every donor was a Caucasian adult residing in Nashville, Tennessee, USA. CD4+ T cells were enriched by magnetic negative selection, after which naive cells were positively selected on CD45RA and the negative fraction was taken as the memory subset. After blood collection by leukapheresis, PBMCs were isolated using Ficoll-Histopaque density gradient centrifugation and then cryopreserved in the vapor phase of liquid nitrogen. Analytical flow cytometry was used to check the purity and quantity of each magnetically sorted T cell population. Genomic DNA was isolated from every sorted fraction and measured by UV absorbance on a Nanodrop 2000c.

Using the deep immunoSEQ assay, TCR CDR3 regions were amplified from genomic DNA by multiplex PCR. Extracted genomic DNA from each cell subset was distributed evenly across all wells of several immunoSEQ 96-well plates, and each plate was treated as a replicate. For sorted subsets, each replicate PCR was loaded with roughly 200 ng genomic DNA, equivalent to 25,000 to 35,000 T cell genomes. Purified libraries were measured with a Qubit 3.0 fluorometer, size-checked on a Bioanalyzer 2100, and measured again with the KAPA Library Quantification kit. Each immunoSEQ 96-well plate was sequenced on its own single-read 150-cycle Illumina NextSeq 550 flow cell. As for how the authors treated the data: Because the immunoSEQ output included only junctional sequences and no quality scores, the filtering could not be the same as the filtering used for full-length reads. Sequences were annotated with PyIR, a Python wrapper for IgBLAST v1.9, using IMGT germline references to assign V/J genes and CDR3. Reads were filtered out if the reads had weak V/J assignments (E-value above 1e-6), no CDR3, stop codons, out-of-frame junctions, or ambiguous translated residues. V3J clonotypes were defined by identical inferred V gene, J gene, and CDR3 amino acid sequence. To compute the percentage overlap between repertoires, the number of shared unique clonotypes was divided by the size of the smaller repertoire. RTK rarefaction, the Chao1 estimator, and Recon v2.1 estimates of unobserved clonotypes were used to assess repertoire richness. OLGA was used to compute generation probabilities for all TCRbeta clonotypes that the gDNA method yielded from several donors. TCRdb mirrors the immuneACCESS table, restricted to in-frame sequences. Some clones are absent from its copies; in checked studies, under half trace to an unresolved V gene, and the reason for the others is unknown. V, J and clone size are taken as reported in that table, and D and trimming were inferred from the DNA itself. In all, the sample holds some 2.3 million clones, and more than 80% of those were seen once. The ten most abundant clones make up 0.3% to 0.4% of the sample.

This clonotype was sampled from a man younger than 30 in good health. Some clones in this sample may be carry-over from other donors' samples. The sequence links TRBV7-9 to TRBJ2-6, with the D gene tentatively TRBD1 or TRBD2, based on 5 matching bases in each. The sequenced sample consisted of naive CD4+ T cells from PBMCs. The cell subset or site label corresponds to: CD45RA+ positively selected. The CDR3 protein sequence reads: CASRSMGAGANVLTF. The base sequence is TGTGCCAGCAGATCTATGGGGGCTGGGGCCAACGTCCTGACTTTC.